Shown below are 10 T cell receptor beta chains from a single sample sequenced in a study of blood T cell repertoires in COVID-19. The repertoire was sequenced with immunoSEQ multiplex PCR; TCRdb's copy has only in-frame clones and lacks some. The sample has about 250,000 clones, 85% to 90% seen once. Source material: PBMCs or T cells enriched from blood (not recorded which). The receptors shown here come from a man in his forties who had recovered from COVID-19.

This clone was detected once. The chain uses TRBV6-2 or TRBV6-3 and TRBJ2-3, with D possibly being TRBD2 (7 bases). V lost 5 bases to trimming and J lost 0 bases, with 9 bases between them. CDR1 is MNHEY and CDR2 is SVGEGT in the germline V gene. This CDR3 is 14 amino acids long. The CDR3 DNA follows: TGTGCCAGCAGTCGGGGGGCAAGCACAGATACGCAGTATTTT. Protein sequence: CASSRGASTDTQYF.

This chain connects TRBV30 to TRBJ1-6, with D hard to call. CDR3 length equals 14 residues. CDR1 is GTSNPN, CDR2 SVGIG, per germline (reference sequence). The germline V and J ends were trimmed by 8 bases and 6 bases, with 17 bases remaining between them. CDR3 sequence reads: CANSPRAGNSPLHF. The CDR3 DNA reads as TGTGCCAACTCACCCCGGGCGGGTAATTCACCCCTCCACTTT. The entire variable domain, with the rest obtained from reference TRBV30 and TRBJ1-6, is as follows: SQTIHQWPATLVQPVGSPLSLECTVEGTSNPNLYWYRQAAGRGLQLLFYSVGIGQISSEVPQNLSASRPQDRQFILSSKKLLLSDSGFYLCANSPRAGNSPLHFGNGTRLTVT.

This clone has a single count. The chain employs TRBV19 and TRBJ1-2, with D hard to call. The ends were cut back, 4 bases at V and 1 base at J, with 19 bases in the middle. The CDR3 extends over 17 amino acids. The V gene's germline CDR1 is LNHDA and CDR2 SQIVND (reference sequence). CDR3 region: CASSRYPPLGGNYGYTF. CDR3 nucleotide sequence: TGTGCCAGTAGTAGGTACCCACCGTTAGGCGGTAACTATGGCTACACCTTC.

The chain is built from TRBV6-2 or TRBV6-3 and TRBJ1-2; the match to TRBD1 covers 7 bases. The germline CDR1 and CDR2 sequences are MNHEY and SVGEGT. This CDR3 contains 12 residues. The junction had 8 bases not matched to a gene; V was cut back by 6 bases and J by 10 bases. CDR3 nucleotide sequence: TGTGCCAGCAGCAACGACAGGGAAGACTACACCTTC. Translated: CASSNDREDYTF.

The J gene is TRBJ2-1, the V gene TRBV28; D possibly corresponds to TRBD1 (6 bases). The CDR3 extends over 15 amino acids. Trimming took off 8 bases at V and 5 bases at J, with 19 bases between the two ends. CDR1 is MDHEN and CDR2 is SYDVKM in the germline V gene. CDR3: CASHTGLRINNEQFF. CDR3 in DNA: TGTGCCAGCCATACAGGGCTCCGAATTAACAATGAGCAGTTCTTC.

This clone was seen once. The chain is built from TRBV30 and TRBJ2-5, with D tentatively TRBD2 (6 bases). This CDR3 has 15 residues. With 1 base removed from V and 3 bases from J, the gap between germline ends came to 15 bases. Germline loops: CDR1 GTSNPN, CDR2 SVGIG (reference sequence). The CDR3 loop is CAWSGDGTGEETQYF. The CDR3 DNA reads TGTGCCTGGAGTGGGGATGGGACGGGGGAAGAGACCCAGTACTTC.

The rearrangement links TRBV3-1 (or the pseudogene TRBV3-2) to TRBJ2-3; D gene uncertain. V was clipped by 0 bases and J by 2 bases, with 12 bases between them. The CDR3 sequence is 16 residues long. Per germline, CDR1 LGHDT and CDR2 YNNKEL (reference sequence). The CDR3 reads CASSQDIGGATDTQYF. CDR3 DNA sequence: TGTGCCAGCAGCCAAGATATCGGCGGCGCCACAGATACGCAGTATTTT.

CDR3 DNA sequence: TGTGCCAGCAGTTTTCACGGTTTGAATCAGCCCCAGCATTTT. Amino acids: CASSFHGLNQPQHF. This rearrangement joins TRBV27 to TRBJ1-5; D is uncertain. Germline CDR1 MNHEY, CDR2 SMNVEV (reference sequence). The CDR3 is 14 residues long. Trimming took 3 bases from V and 4 from J, leaving 10 bases between them.

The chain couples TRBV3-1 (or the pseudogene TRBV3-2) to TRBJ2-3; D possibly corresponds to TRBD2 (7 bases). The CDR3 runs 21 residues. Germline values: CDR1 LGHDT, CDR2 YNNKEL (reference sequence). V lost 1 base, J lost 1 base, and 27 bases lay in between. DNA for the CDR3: TGTGCCAGCAGCCAAGGATTAGGGGGGGGCTGTCCTAACCAGCGCACAGATACGCAGTATTTT. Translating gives CASSQGLGGGCPNQRTDTQYF.

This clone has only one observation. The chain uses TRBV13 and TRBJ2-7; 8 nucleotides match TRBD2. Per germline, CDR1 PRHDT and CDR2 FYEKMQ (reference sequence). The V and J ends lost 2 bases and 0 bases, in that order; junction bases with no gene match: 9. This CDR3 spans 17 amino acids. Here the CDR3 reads CASSLQGLGGSSYEQYF. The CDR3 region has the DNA TGTGCCAGCAGCTTACAGGGACTAGGGGGGAGCTCCTACGAGCAGTACTTC.